The rows below give T cell receptor beta chains drawn from one sample of a study of T cells after yellow fever vaccination. From the 5' RACE reads, TCRdb called clonotypes with MiXCR, one entry per CDR3 protein. The profile shows some 300,000 distinct CDR3 sequences, less than 9.5% of them singletons. The specimen was CD4+ T cells sorted from PBMCs, collected 5 days after the yellow fever booster vaccination. The receptors come from a man between 18 and 29 years old who received the YFV17D yellow fever vaccine. Each CDR3 is given with its conserved first and last residue. Each record gives: CDR3 protein, CDR3 DNA, J gene, V gene, D gene, clone size, CDR3 length. A D gene is named only where the DNA matches it firmly. Clone size is stated in some rows and not others, as once, few, many or a class when expanded.

CDR3 protein: CASIGGSYHRMNTEAFF
CDR3 DNA: TGTGCCAGTATCGGGGGCAGCTACCACCGCATGAACACTGAAGCTTTCTTT
J gene: TRBJ1-1
V gene: TRBV19
D gene: NA
clone size: few
CDR3 length: 17

CDR3 protein: CASSEDRRAYNEQFF
CDR3 DNA: TGTGCCAGCAGTGAGGACAGGCGGGCCTACAATGAGCAGTTCTTC
J gene: TRBJ2-1
V gene: TRBV6-2/TRBV6-3
D gene: TRBD1
clone size: few
CDR3 length: 15

CDR3 protein: CASSLLTEETQYF
CDR3 DNA: TGTGCCAGCAGTTTGCTCACTGAAGAGACCCAGTACTTC
J gene: TRBJ2-5
V gene: TRBV12-3/TRBV12-4
D gene: NA
clone size: NA
CDR3 length: 13

CDR3 protein: CASSPTKLRIPGTGELFF
CDR3 DNA: TGTGCCAGCAGCCCAACCAAATTGAGAATCCCGGGCACCGGGGAGCTGTTTTTT
J gene: TRBJ2-2
V gene: TRBV7-9
D gene: NA
clone size: NA
CDR3 length: 18

CDR3 protein: CASSISGTREETQYF
CDR3 DNA: TGTGCCAGCAGCATATCCGGGACTAGGGAAGAGACCCAGTACTTC
J gene: TRBJ2-5
V gene: TRBV4-2
D gene: TRBD2
clone size: few
CDR3 length: 15

CDR3 protein: CASSLGPVWQETQYF
CDR3 DNA: TGTGCCAGCAGCTTAGGGCCAGTATGGCAAGAGACCCAGTACTTC
J gene: TRBJ2-5
V gene: TRBV11-2
D gene: NA
clone size: few
CDR3 length: 15

CDR3 protein: CASSRGHGTEAFF
CDR3 DNA: TGTGCCAGCAGCCGGGGACACGGCACTGAAGCTTTCTTT
J gene: TRBJ1-1
V gene: TRBV7-3
D gene: NA
clone size: NA
CDR3 length: 13

CDR3 protein: CASSQGFGRDRNYGYTF
CDR3 DNA: TGTGCCAGCAGCCAAGGTTTCGGTAGGGACAGAAACTATGGCTACACCTTC
J gene: TRBJ1-2
V gene: TRBV3-1
D gene: TRBD1
clone size: NA
CDR3 length: 17

CDR3 protein: CASSPSSINNEQFF
CDR3 DNA: TGCGCCAGCAGCCCCAGCTCGATCAACAATGAGCAGTTCTTC
J gene: TRBJ2-1
V gene: TRBV5-1
D gene: NA
clone size: many
CDR3 length: 14

CDR3 protein: CASSRAGGHQETQYF
CDR3 DNA: TGTGCCAGCAGCCGTGCGGGGGGTCACCAAGAGACCCAGTACTTC
J gene: TRBJ2-5
V gene: TRBV11-2
D gene: TRBD2
clone size: NA
CDR3 length: 15

CDR3 protein: CSAASRVSNQPQHF
CDR3 DNA: TGCAGTGCTGCGTCCCGGGTTTCCAATCAGCCCCAGCATTTT
J gene: TRBJ1-5
V gene: TRBV20-1
D gene: NA
clone size: NA
CDR3 length: 14

CDR3 protein: CAISERLAGGKYQETQYF
CDR3 DNA: TGTGCCATCAGTGAGCGACTAGCGGGGGGCAAGTACCAAGAGACCCAGTACTTC
J gene: TRBJ2-5
V gene: TRBV10-3
D gene: TRBD2
clone size: NA
CDR3 length: 18

CDR3 protein: CAISEGINSPLHF
CDR3 DNA: TGTGCCATCAGTGAGGGTATAAATTCACCCCTCCACTTT
J gene: TRBJ1-6
V gene: TRBV10-3
D gene: NA
clone size: NA
CDR3 length: 13

CDR3 protein: CASSLVTFGTDTQYF
CDR3 DNA: TGTGCCAGCAGCTTAGTGACTTTTGGCACAGATACGCAGTATTTT
J gene: TRBJ2-3
V gene: TRBV7-2
D gene: NA
clone size: few
CDR3 length: 15

CDR3 protein: CAGRESGEGYGYTF
CDR3 DNA: TGTGCCGGACGCGAAAGCGGGGAGGGCTATGGCTACACCTTC
J gene: TRBJ1-2
V gene: TRBV28
D gene: NA
clone size: NA
CDR3 length: 14

CDR3 protein: CASSLAPGGDGNQPQHF
CDR3 DNA: TGCGCCAGCAGCTTGGCCCCAGGAGGCGATGGCAATCAGCCCCAGCATTTT
J gene: TRBJ1-5
V gene: TRBV5-1
D gene: NA
clone size: NA
CDR3 length: 17

CDR3 protein: CASSKLSGTGSYGYTF
CDR3 DNA: TGTGCCAGCAGTAAACTTTCCGGGACAGGGTCTTATGGCTACACCTTC
J gene: TRBJ1-2
V gene: TRBV6-1
D gene: TRBD1
clone size: many
CDR3 length: 16

CDR3 protein: CASRPGQHTQYF
CDR3 DNA: TGTGCCAGCAGGCCGGGACAACATACGCAGTATTTT
J gene: TRBJ2-3
V gene: TRBV6-2/TRBV6-3
D gene: NA
clone size: few
CDR3 length: 12

CDR3 protein: CASSPRGLGTEAFF
CDR3 DNA: TGTGCCAGCAGCCCCAGGGGGCTGGGGACTGAAGCTTTCTTT
J gene: TRBJ1-1
V gene: TRBV7-9
D gene: TRBD1
clone size: many
CDR3 length: 14

CDR3 protein: CASGDRPTGELFF
CDR3 DNA: TGTGCCAGTGGGGACAGGCCTACCGGGGAGCTGTTTTTT
J gene: TRBJ2-2
V gene: TRBV19
D gene: TRBD1
clone size: NA
CDR3 length: 13

CDR3 protein: CATSSPALANYGYTF
CDR3 DNA: TGTGCCACCAGCAGCCCCGCCCTAGCTAACTATGGCTACACCTTC
J gene: TRBJ1-2
V gene: TRBV15
D gene: NA
clone size: NA
CDR3 length: 15

CDR3 protein: CAISESRTFDEQYF
CDR3 DNA: TGTGCCATCAGTGAGTCGAGGACTTTTGACGAGCAGTACTTC
J gene: TRBJ2-7
V gene: TRBV10-3
D gene: NA
clone size: once
CDR3 length: 14

CDR3 protein: CASSLLGEETQYF
CDR3 DNA: TGTGCCAGCTCCCTGCTTGGAGAAGAGACCCAGTACTTC
J gene: TRBJ2-5
V gene: TRBV27
D gene: NA
clone size: many
CDR3 length: 13

CDR3 protein: CASVFGGSNTEAFF
CDR3 DNA: TGTGCCAGCGTTTTCGGGGGCTCGAACACTGAAGCTTTCTTT
J gene: TRBJ1-1
V gene: TRBV7-9
D gene: NA
clone size: NA
CDR3 length: 14

CDR3 protein: CASSAPGSNTEAFF
CDR3 DNA: TGTGCCAGCAGTGCCCCCGGGTCGAACACTGAAGCTTTCTTT
J gene: TRBJ1-1
V gene: TRBV6-1
D gene: NA
clone size: NA
CDR3 length: 14

CDR3 protein: CASSVVEGTEAFF
CDR3 DNA: TGTGCCAGCTCAGTCGTTGAAGGCACTGAAGCTTTCTTT
J gene: TRBJ1-1
V gene: TRBV18
D gene: NA
clone size: NA
CDR3 length: 13

CDR3 protein: CASSLERALYNSPLHF
CDR3 DNA: TGCGCCAGCAGCTTGGAGAGGGCCCTCTATAATTCACCCCTCCACTTT
J gene: TRBJ1-6
V gene: TRBV5-1
D gene: NA
clone size: NA
CDR3 length: 16

CDR3 protein: CASSLGEWGQAYEQFF
CDR3 DNA: TGCGCCAGCAGCTTGGGGGAATGGGGACAGGCGTATGAGCAGTTCTTC
J gene: TRBJ2-1
V gene: TRBV5-1
D gene: TRBD1
clone size: few
CDR3 length: 16

CDR3 protein: CASSEGEWGNIQYF
CDR3 DNA: TGTGCCAGCAGTGAAGGGGAATGGGGTAACATTCAGTACTTC
J gene: TRBJ2-4
V gene: TRBV2
D gene: NA
clone size: NA
CDR3 length: 14

CDR3 protein: CAISGTGEETQYF
CDR3 DNA: TGTGCCATCAGTGGGACAGGGGAAGAGACCCAGTACTTC
J gene: TRBJ2-5
V gene: TRBV10-3
D gene: TRBD1
clone size: many
CDR3 length: 13

CDR3 protein: CSAIPGGNYGYTF
CDR3 DNA: TGCAGTGCTATCCCGGGGGGTAACTATGGCTACACCTTC
J gene: TRBJ1-2
V gene: TRBV20-1
D gene: NA
clone size: few
CDR3 length: 13

CDR3 protein: CASSLDPGFNYGYTF
CDR3 DNA: TGCGCCAGCAGCTTGGACCCAGGGTTCAACTATGGCTACACCTTC
J gene: TRBJ1-2
V gene: TRBV5-1
D gene: NA
clone size: NA
CDR3 length: 15

CDR3 protein: CASSSAPETQYF
CDR3 DNA: TGCGCCAGCAGCTCCGCTCCAGAGACCCAGTACTTC
J gene: TRBJ2-5
V gene: TRBV5-1
D gene: NA
clone size: NA
CDR3 length: 12

CDR3 protein: CASSSAGGFTDTQYF
CDR3 DNA: TGCGCCAGCAGTTCAGCGGGGGGGTTCACAGATACGCAGTATTTT
J gene: TRBJ2-3
V gene: TRBV5-1
D gene: TRBD2
clone size: NA
CDR3 length: 15

CDR3 protein: CASSLAGGGAGTDTQYF
CDR3 DNA: TGTGCCAGCAGTTTAGCGGGAGGGGGGGCCGGTACAGATACGCAGTATTTT
J gene: TRBJ2-3
V gene: TRBV12-3/TRBV12-4
D gene: NA
clone size: NA
CDR3 length: 17

CDR3 protein: CASSFYTRDTQYF
CDR3 DNA: TGTGCCAGCAGCTTCTACACGCGAGATACGCAGTATTTT
J gene: TRBJ2-3
V gene: TRBV7-2
D gene: NA
clone size: NA
CDR3 length: 13

CDR3 protein: CSAFPGTTDTQYF
CDR3 DNA: TGCAGTGCTTTCCCGGGAACCACAGATACGCAGTATTTT
J gene: TRBJ2-3
V gene: TRBV20-1
D gene: NA
clone size: NA
CDR3 length: 13

CDR3 protein: CASSQGTPRGGDIQYF
CDR3 DNA: TGCGCCAGCAGCCAAGGGACACCCAGGGGGGGGGACATTCAGTACTTC
J gene: TRBJ2-4
V gene: TRBV4-3
D gene: NA
clone size: few
CDR3 length: 16

CDR3 protein: CASSLRVADTQYF
CDR3 DNA: TGTGCCAGCAGTTTACGGGTGGCAGATACGCAGTATTTT
J gene: TRBJ2-3
V gene: TRBV12-3/TRBV12-4
D gene: NA
clone size: NA
CDR3 length: 13

CDR3 protein: CASSLAGGGQDYGYTF
CDR3 DNA: TGTGCCAGCAGCTTAGCCGGTGGAGGACAGGACTATGGCTACACCTTC
J gene: TRBJ1-2
V gene: TRBV7-2
D gene: TRBD1
clone size: NA
CDR3 length: 16

CDR3 protein: CASSLRLGNLNTEAFF
CDR3 DNA: TGTGCCAGCAGCTTACGATTGGGGAATTTGAACACTGAAGCTTTCTTT
J gene: TRBJ1-1
V gene: TRBV7-9
D gene: NA
clone size: NA
CDR3 length: 16

CDR3 protein: CASSLHGGNTIYF
CDR3 DNA: TGTGCCAGCAGCCTACATGGCGGAAACACCATATATTTT
J gene: TRBJ1-3
V gene: TRBV7-2
D gene: NA
clone size: few
CDR3 length: 13

CDR3 protein: CSVRTSADTQYF
CDR3 DNA: TGCAGCGTCAGGACTAGCGCAGATACGCAGTATTTT
J gene: TRBJ2-3
V gene: TRBV29-1
D gene: TRBD2
clone size: few
CDR3 length: 12

CDR3 protein: CASSYRRGDQETQYF
CDR3 DNA: TGTGCCAGCAGTTACAGGCGGGGGGACCAAGAGACCCAGTACTTC
J gene: TRBJ2-5
V gene: TRBV6-2/TRBV6-3
D gene: TRBD2
clone size: few
CDR3 length: 15

CDR3 protein: CAWSDLQPNTEAFF
CDR3 DNA: TGTGCCTGGAGTGATCTCCAGCCGAACACTGAAGCTTTCTTT
J gene: TRBJ1-1
V gene: TRBV30
D gene: NA
clone size: few
CDR3 length: 14

CDR3 protein: CASSQEDLTDTQYF
CDR3 DNA: TGTGCCAGCAGCCAAGAAGACCTCACAGATACGCAGTATTTT
J gene: TRBJ2-3
V gene: TRBV4-2
D gene: NA
clone size: few
CDR3 length: 14

CDR3 protein: CASSSTGGTYEQYF
CDR3 DNA: TGTGCCAGCAGCTCGACGGGGGGTACGTACGAGCAGTACTTC
J gene: TRBJ2-7
V gene: TRBV28
D gene: TRBD2
clone size: NA
CDR3 length: 14

CDR3 protein: CASTLAGGRSYNEQFF
CDR3 DNA: TGTGCCAGCACATTAGCGGGGGGTCGCTCCTACAATGAGCAGTTCTTC
J gene: TRBJ2-1
V gene: TRBV7-9
D gene: TRBD2
clone size: few
CDR3 length: 16

CDR3 protein: CAISTGTSSSAEQFF
CDR3 DNA: TGTGCCATCAGCACCGGGACTAGCTCGTCCGCTGAGCAGTTCTTC
J gene: TRBJ2-1
V gene: TRBV10-3
D gene: TRBD2
clone size: NA
CDR3 length: 15

CDR3 protein: CSATTSGGYTF
CDR3 DNA: TGCAGTGCTACTACCTCTGGGGGCTACACCTTC
J gene: TRBJ1-2
V gene: TRBV20-1
D gene: NA
clone size: few
CDR3 length: 11

CDR3 protein: CASSLGARWFRKETQYF
CDR3 DNA: TGTGCCAGCAGCTTAGGGGCCCGGTGGTTCCGCAAAGAGACCCAGTACTTC
J gene: TRBJ2-5
V gene: TRBV7-2
D gene: NA
clone size: many
CDR3 length: 17

CDR3 protein: CASSLVLGVVSTEAFF
CDR3 DNA: TGTGCCAGCAGTTTAGTTCTCGGGGTGGTGTCCACTGAAGCTTTCTTT
J gene: TRBJ1-1
V gene: TRBV12-3/TRBV12-4
D gene: NA
clone size: few
CDR3 length: 16

CDR3 protein: CASSSQSSYNSPLHF
CDR3 DNA: TGTGCCAGCAGCTCACAGAGCTCCTATAATTCACCCCTCCACTTT
J gene: TRBJ1-6
V gene: TRBV7-9
D gene: NA
clone size: few
CDR3 length: 15